Following are 3 T cell receptor beta chains from one sample sequenced in a study of shared clonotypes between healthy human individuals. Method: immunoSEQ multiplex PCR; TCRdb's copy keeps in-frame clones and lacks some. The top ten clones hold about 0.45% of a sample with roughly 1.5 million clones, approximately 98% of them seen once. The material sequenced was naive CD4+ T cells sorted from blood. Specified subset: CD45RA+ positively selected. All receptors come from a man aged 25 to 40 in good health.

Concerning this clone: Distinct nucleotide sequences in the sample also encode this CDR3. This chain links TRBV5-1 with TRBJ1-4; D gene ambiguous. V was trimmed by 0 bases and J by 7 bases, leaving 4 bases between them. Germline CDR1 reads SGHRS; CDR2 reads YFSETQ. This CDR3 spans 12 amino acids. CDR3 loop: CASSLGGEKLFF. The CDR3, as DNA: TGCGCCAGCAGCTTGGGGGGTGAAAAACTGTTTTTT.

J is TRBJ2-2 and V is TRBV9; 7 bases line up with TRBD1. The CDR3 covers 15 residues. CDR1 SGDLS and CDR2 YYNGEE come from the germline V gene. The junction had 7 bases not matched to a gene; V was cut back by 3 bases and J by 5 bases. The CDR3 here is CASSEFDRVTGELFF. DNA of the CDR3: TGTGCCAGCAGCGAATTCGACAGGGTTACCGGGGAGCTGTTTTTT.

The chain is built from TRBV7-2 and TRBJ1-2; D remains ambiguous. Germline V gene data show CDR1 as SGHTA and CDR2 as FQGNSA. The length of the CDR3 is 12 residues. V was trimmed by 7 bases and J by 1 base, leaving 7 bases between them. Here the CDR3 DNA reads TGTGCCAGCAACGACAATAACTATGGCTACACCTTC. Its translation is CASNDNNYGYTF.